A single sample gave rise to the 6 T cell receptor beta chains below, sequenced in a study of blood T cell repertoires in COVID-19. TCRdb keeps only in-frame clones here, not all; method: immunoSEQ multiplex PCR. The data hold about 180,000 clones, with 70% to 85% observed a single time. The sequencing input was PBMCs or T cells enriched from blood (not recorded which). These receptors came from a middle-aged man who had recovered from COVID-19.

J is TRBJ1-5 and V is TRBV27; 11 bases agree with TRBD1. Germline V gene sequence: CDR1 MNHEY, CDR2 SMNVEV (reference sequence). CDR3 length: 16 residues. The V gene end was trimmed by 8 bases and the J gene end by 1 base; junction bases not matched to a gene: 7. The CDR3 protein is CASRDRGAGSNQPQHF. The CDR3 DNA reads as TGTGCCAGCCGGGACAGGGGGGCCGGAAGCAATCAGCCCCAGCATTTT.

The rearrangement joins TRBV5-3 to TRBJ1-1, with D uncertain. TRBV5-3 is reported as an ORF; its role is uncertain. The V gene lost 1 base and the J gene lost 0 bases, with 10 bases spanning the gap. The length of the CDR3 is 15 residues. DNA for the CDR3: TGTGCCAGAAGCTTGCTAGCAGTGCTGAACACTGAAGCTTTCTTT. Translated, it gives CARSLLAVLNTEAFF.

The chain links TRBV2 to TRBJ2-7, with 7 bases fitting TRBD2. Germline V gene sequence: CDR1 SNHLY, CDR2 FYNNEI. The V segment lost 1 base and the J segment 5 bases; nucleotides outside the gene matches: 5. CDR3 size: 14 residues. For the CDR3, the DNA is TGTGCCAGCAGTGAAGTGGGAGGGCCTAACGAGCAGTACTTC. Translation: CASSEVGGPNEQYF. Filled out from reference TRBV2 and TRBJ2-7, the complete variable domain reads EPEVTQTPSHQVTQMGQEVILRCVPISNHLYFYWYRQILGQKVEFLVSFYNNEISEKSEIFDDQFSVERPDGSNFTLKIRSTKLEDSAMYFCASSEVGGPNEQYFGPGTRLTVT.

This clone has only a few counts. The same CDR3 also results from other DNA sequences found in this sample. V is TRBV5-1 and J is TRBJ1-1; 9 bases align to TRBD1. Germline loops: CDR1 SGHRS, CDR2 YFSETQ. The CDR3 consists of 14 residues. Germline trimming cut 3 bases from V and 1 base from J; bases unmatched to any gene: 1. The CDR3 DNA reads as TGCGCCAGCAGCTGGGGACAGGGGAACACTGAAGCTTTCTTT. This codes for CASSWGQGNTEAFF.

This sequence joins TRBV7-8 and TRBJ2-2; tentative D call: TRBD1 (6 bases). Germline CDR1 and CDR2: SGHVS and FQNEAQ. This CDR3 is 18 amino acids long. V shed 1 base and J shed 2 bases, with 17 bases lying between them. As DNA, the CDR3 is TGTGCCAGCAGCTTAGTCCCGACAGGCCCGGTTAACACCGGGGAGCTGTTTTTT. Translated: CASSLVPTGPVNTGELFF.

In its sample, this clone was seen a few times. The J gene is TRBJ1-2, the V gene TRBV10-2; D possibly corresponds to TRBD1 (6 bases). The V gene lost 3 bases and the J gene lost 10 bases, with 9 bases spanning the gap. CDR1 WSHSY and CDR2 SAAADI come from the germline V gene. There are 11 residues in the CDR3. The CDR3 DNA reads as TGCGCCAGCAGTGAATGGACAGACTACACCTTC. Residues: CASSEWTDYTF.